Listed below are T cell receptor beta chains from one sample, sequenced in a study of T cell responses to AZD1222 COVID-19 vaccine. Produced via immunoSEQ multiplex PCR; TCRdb's table is partial and in-frame only. The repertoire consists of 150,000 or so clones, with more than 90% occurring once and the leading ten covering less than 3%. The specimen was peripheral blood, collected on day 0 of AZD1222 vaccination. These receptors all stem from an adult in good health. CDR3s include the opening cysteine and the closing phenylalanine or tryptophan. The D gene is left open where the match is weak. Some rows have no size entry. The others give once, few or many, or a class for an expanded clone.

v_call: TRBV6-4
j_call: TRBJ1-2
d_call: .
clone_size: once
cdr3_aa: CASSASPGVGYTF
cdr3_nt: TGTGCCAGCAGTGCGAGTCCGGGGGTAGGCTACACCTTC

v_call: TRBV27
j_call: TRBJ2-1
d_call: .
clone_size: .
cdr3_aa: CASSAYNEQFF
cdr3_nt: TGTGCCAGCAGTGCCTACAATGAGCAGTTCTTC

v_call: TRBV6-2/TRBV6-3
j_call: TRBJ2-7
d_call: TRBD2
clone_size: .
cdr3_aa: CASSYLAGHHEQYF
cdr3_nt: TGTGCCAGCAGTTACCTAGCGGGCCACCACGAGCAGTACTTC

v_call: TRBV25-1
j_call: TRBJ2-6
d_call: TRBD1
clone_size: .
cdr3_aa: CASSGWTGEITGANVLTF
cdr3_nt: TGTGCCAGCAGTGGGTGGACAGGGGAGATCACTGGGGCCAACGTCCTGACTTTC

v_call: TRBV11-2
j_call: TRBJ2-2
d_call: .
clone_size: .
cdr3_aa: CASSLLAGWGGELFF
cdr3_nt: TGTGCCAGCAGCTTATTAGCAGGGTGGGGCGGGGAGCTGTTTTTT

v_call: TRBV25-1
j_call: TRBJ2-7
d_call: .
clone_size: .
cdr3_aa: CASSVPDGRYEQYF
cdr3_nt: TGTGCCAGCAGTGTTCCCGACGGAAGATACGAGCAGTACTTC

v_call: TRBV7-2
j_call: TRBJ2-7
d_call: .
clone_size: .
cdr3_aa: CASSLGLLGGQMYEQYF
cdr3_nt: TGTGCCAGCAGCTTAGGGCTCCTAGGCGGACAGATGTACGAGCAGTACTTC

v_call: TRBV5-6
j_call: TRBJ2-1
d_call: .
clone_size: once
cdr3_aa: CASSFGSFRYNEQFF
cdr3_nt: TGTGCCAGCAGCTTTGGCTCATTCAGGTACAATGAGCAGTTCTTC

v_call: TRBV2
j_call: TRBJ2-2
d_call: TRBD2
clone_size: .
cdr3_aa: CASSEAGTSSTGELFF
cdr3_nt: TGTGCCAGCAGTGAAGCCGGGACTAGTTCCACCGGGGAGCTGTTTTTT

v_call: TRBV24-1
j_call: TRBJ1-2
d_call: .
clone_size: few
cdr3_aa: CATSDLTVSGYTF
cdr3_nt: TGTGCCACCAGTGACTTGACAGTAAGTGGCTACACCTTC

v_call: TRBV2
j_call: TRBJ2-3
d_call: .
clone_size: .
cdr3_aa: CASSVGRRPGDTQYF
cdr3_nt: TGTGCCAGCAGTGTGGGACGACGACCTGGAGATACGCAGTATTTT

v_call: TRBV11-3
j_call: TRBJ1-3
d_call: .
clone_size: once
cdr3_aa: CASSVGAKDNTIYF
cdr3_nt: TGTGCCAGCAGCGTCGGGGCCAAGGACAACACCATATATTTT

v_call: TRBV24-1
j_call: TRBJ2-1
d_call: .
clone_size: .
cdr3_aa: CATSAVHDLPGPRTIYNEQFF
cdr3_nt: TGTGCCACCAGTGCTGTACACGATCTTCCGGGACCTCGGACGATATACAATGAGCAGTTCTTC

v_call: TRBV5-8
j_call: TRBJ1-6
d_call: .
clone_size: .
cdr3_aa: CASSLTNMGHSPLHF
cdr3_nt: TGTGCCAGCAGCTTGACAAACATGGGGCATTCACCCCTCCACTTT

v_call: TRBV19
j_call: TRBJ2-5
d_call: TRBD1
clone_size: .
cdr3_aa: CASSQDRGETQYF
cdr3_nt: TGTGCCAGTAGTCAGGACAGGGGAGAGACCCAGTACTTC

v_call: TRBV18
j_call: TRBJ2-5
d_call: .
clone_size: .
cdr3_aa: CASSPISGTLIQETQYF
cdr3_nt: TGTGCCAGCTCACCAATTAGCGGTACACTCATTCAAGAGACCCAGTACTTC

v_call: TRBV19
j_call: TRBJ2-1
d_call: TRBD2
clone_size: .
cdr3_aa: CASSKREGRNEQFF
cdr3_nt: TGTGCCAGTAGTAAGCGGGAGGGCCGCAATGAGCAGTTCTTC

v_call: TRBV5-1
j_call: TRBJ1-2
d_call: TRBD1
clone_size: .
cdr3_aa: CASSPEGQGGGYTF
cdr3_nt: TGCGCCAGCAGCCCGGAGGGACAGGGGGGCGGCTACACCTTC

v_call: TRBV7-9
j_call: TRBJ1-1
d_call: .
clone_size: .
cdr3_aa: CASRYPAGLNTEAFF
cdr3_nt: TGTGCCAGCAGATACCCAGCCGGTTTGAACACTGAAGCTTTCTTT

v_call: TRBV27
j_call: TRBJ2-1
d_call: .
clone_size: .
cdr3_aa: CASGTQGPIEQFF
cdr3_nt: TGTGCCAGCGGAACCCAGGGGCCCATAGAGCAGTTCTTC

v_call: TRBV7-9
j_call: TRBJ2-1
d_call: TRBD1
clone_size: .
cdr3_aa: CASSPGTGDNEQFF
cdr3_nt: TGTGCCAGCAGCCCCGGGACAGGGGACAATGAGCAGTTCTTC

v_call: TRBV5-4
j_call: TRBJ2-3
d_call: .
clone_size: .
cdr3_aa: CASSLAEIFTDTQYF
cdr3_nt: TGTGCCAGCAGCTTGGCCGAGATCTTCACAGATACGCAGTATTTT

v_call: TRBV19
j_call: TRBJ2-7
d_call: .
clone_size: .
cdr3_aa: CASSRNRATPEQYF
cdr3_nt: TGTGCCAGCAGTAGGAACAGGGCCACCCCCGAGCAGTACTTC

v_call: TRBV19
j_call: TRBJ2-5
d_call: .
clone_size: few
cdr3_aa: CASTPGPYQETQYF
cdr3_nt: TGTGCCAGTACCCCCGGTCCATATCAAGAGACCCAGTACTTC

v_call: TRBV9
j_call: TRBJ1-1
d_call: .
clone_size: once
cdr3_aa: CASSVGTRVSTEAFF
cdr3_nt: TGTGCCAGCAGCGTAGGAACCCGGGTTTCCACTGAAGCTTTCTTT

v_call: TRBV25-1
j_call: TRBJ1-2
d_call: .
clone_size: .
cdr3_aa: CASSPRERQPYGYTF
cdr3_nt: TGTGCCAGCAGTCCCCGGGAGAGACAGCCCTATGGCTACACCTTC

v_call: TRBV27
j_call: TRBJ1-1
d_call: TRBD1
clone_size: .
cdr3_aa: CASIRQGAMNTEAFF
cdr3_nt: TGTGCCAGCATACGACAGGGGGCGATGAACACTGAAGCTTTCTTT

v_call: TRBV2
j_call: TRBJ2-7
d_call: TRBD2
clone_size: .
cdr3_aa: CASVELAGRSYEQYF
cdr3_nt: TGTGCCAGCGTAGAGCTAGCGGGACGCTCCTACGAGCAGTACTTC

v_call: TRBV5-1
j_call: TRBJ1-2
d_call: TRBD1
clone_size: .
cdr3_aa: CASSLGTAYGYTF
cdr3_nt: TGCGCCAGCAGCTTAGGGACAGCCTATGGCTACACCTTC

v_call: TRBV5-6
j_call: TRBJ2-7
d_call: TRBD2
clone_size: .
cdr3_aa: CASSFGGVYEQYF
cdr3_nt: TGTGCCAGCAGCTTTGGGGGGGTCTACGAGCAGTACTTC

v_call: TRBV6-5
j_call: TRBJ2-1
d_call: TRBD2
clone_size: .
cdr3_aa: CASRSGTSGVQWQFF
cdr3_nt: TGTGCCAGCAGGTCCGGGACTAGCGGTGTACAGTGGCAGTTCTTC

v_call: TRBV18
j_call: TRBJ2-7
d_call: TRBD2
clone_size: .
cdr3_aa: CASSPGTSGIGEQYF
cdr3_nt: TGTGCCAGCTCCCCCGGGACTAGCGGGATAGGGGAGCAGTACTTC

v_call: TRBV4-1
j_call: TRBJ2-2
d_call: TRBD1
clone_size: .
cdr3_aa: CASSLRGRDRGSTGELFF
cdr3_nt: TGCGCCAGCAGCTTGAGGGGCCGGGACAGAGGATCCACCGGGGAGCTGTTTTTT

v_call: TRBV18
j_call: TRBJ2-3
d_call: .
clone_size: .
cdr3_aa: CASSPPYPTDTQYF
cdr3_nt: TGTGCCAGCTCACCCCCTTATCCCACAGATACGCAGTATTTT

v_call: TRBV6-5
j_call: TRBJ2-5
d_call: .
clone_size: once
cdr3_aa: CASSSPGSRGKETQYF
cdr3_nt: TGTGCCAGCAGTTCCCCGGGATCCCGGGGGAAGGAGACCCAGTACTTC

v_call: TRBV6-1
j_call: TRBJ1-4
d_call: .
clone_size: .
cdr3_aa: CASSDSRGEKLFF
cdr3_nt: TGTGCCAGCAGTGATAGTAGGGGGGAAAAACTGTTTTTT

v_call: TRBV6-1
j_call: TRBJ1-5
d_call: TRBD1
clone_size: .
cdr3_aa: CASSDGQGFSNQPQHF
cdr3_nt: TGTGCCAGCAGTGATGGACAGGGGTTTAGCAATCAGCCCCAGCATTTT

v_call: TRBV19
j_call: TRBJ2-2
d_call: .
clone_size: .
cdr3_aa: CASSMYDPGELFF
cdr3_nt: TGTGCCAGTAGTATGTACGATCCCGGGGAGCTGTTTTTT

v_call: TRBV7-9
j_call: TRBJ1-2
d_call: TRBD1
clone_size: .
cdr3_aa: CASSSTGAVYGYTF
cdr3_nt: TGTGCCAGCAGCTCTACAGGGGCGGTCTATGGCTACACCTTC

v_call: TRBV2
j_call: TRBJ1-2
d_call: .
clone_size: once
cdr3_aa: CASSEDGEGLNYGYTF
cdr3_nt: TGTGCCAGCAGTGAAGACGGTGAGGGGCTGAACTATGGCTACACCTTC

v_call: TRBV2
j_call: TRBJ2-7
d_call: .
clone_size: .
cdr3_aa: CASSEAPLEQYF
cdr3_nt: TGTGCCAGCAGTGAAGCGCCTCTCGAGCAGTACTTC

v_call: TRBV7-9
j_call: TRBJ1-6
d_call: .
clone_size: .
cdr3_aa: CASSLAETEDSPLHF
cdr3_nt: TGTGCCAGCAGCTTAGCCGAAACAGAGGATTCACCCCTCCACTTT

v_call: TRBV7-2
j_call: TRBJ2-2
d_call: TRBD1
clone_size: .
cdr3_aa: CASSPGTGFGTGELFF
cdr3_nt: TGTGCCAGCAGCCCTGGGACAGGGTTCGGCACCGGGGAGCTGTTTTTT

v_call: TRBV6-4
j_call: TRBJ2-3
d_call: .
clone_size: once
cdr3_aa: CASSARTDTQYF
cdr3_nt: TGTGCCAGCAGCGCCCGTACAGATACGCAGTATTTT

v_call: TRBV6-5
j_call: TRBJ1-5
d_call: .
clone_size: once
cdr3_aa: CASSEDGEGNQPQHF
cdr3_nt: TGTGCCAGCAGCGAGGACGGGGAAGGTAATCAGCCCCAGCATTTT

v_call: TRBV6-5
j_call: TRBJ1-5
d_call: TRBD1
clone_size: .
cdr3_aa: CASILQGSNQPQHF
cdr3_nt: TGTGCCAGCATATTACAGGGGTCCAATCAGCCCCAGCATTTT

v_call: TRBV5-6
j_call: TRBJ2-3
d_call: TRBD1
clone_size: .
cdr3_aa: CASSGTGTGDKLFTDTQYF
cdr3_nt: TGTGCCAGCAGCGGAACCGGGACAGGGGATAAGCTATTCACAGATACGCAGTATTTT

v_call: TRBV2
j_call: TRBJ1-5
d_call: .
clone_size: .
cdr3_aa: CASSVDGSNQPQHF
cdr3_nt: TGTGCCAGCAGTGTGGACGGTAGCAATCAGCCCCAGCATTTT

v_call: TRBV7-2
j_call: TRBJ2-1
d_call: .
clone_size: .
cdr3_aa: CASSSSGGSSYNEQFF
cdr3_nt: TGTGCCAGCAGTAGTAGTGGGGGGAGCTCCTACAATGAGCAGTTCTTC

v_call: TRBV27
j_call: TRBJ2-7
d_call: TRBD2
clone_size: .
cdr3_aa: CASSFSSSSGSSYEQYF
cdr3_nt: TGTGCCAGCAGTTTCTCCTCCTCTAGCGGCAGCTCCTACGAGCAGTACTTC

v_call: TRBV27
j_call: TRBJ1-2
d_call: TRBD1
clone_size: .
cdr3_aa: CASSLRHKTGVGSYGYTF
cdr3_nt: TGTGCCAGCAGCTTACGGCATAAGACAGGGGTTGGAAGCTATGGCTACACCTTC

v_call: TRBV29-1
j_call: TRBJ1-1
d_call: TRBD1
clone_size: .
cdr3_aa: CSARTGTNTEAFF
cdr3_nt: TGCAGCGCCCGGACAGGGACGAACACTGAAGCTTTCTTT

v_call: TRBV5-4
j_call: TRBJ1-2
d_call: TRBD1
clone_size: .
cdr3_aa: CASSILTGINYGYTF
cdr3_nt: TGTGCCAGCAGCATACTGACAGGGATTAACTATGGCTACACCTTC

v_call: TRBV30
j_call: TRBJ2-3
d_call: TRBD2
clone_size: .
cdr3_aa: CAWSGKSGRALFPDTQYF
cdr3_nt: TGTGCCTGGAGTGGGAAGAGCGGGAGGGCCCTGTTCCCAGATACGCAGTATTTT